Below, 5 T cell receptor beta chains from the same sample are listed, as sequenced in a study of vaccination effects on CD4 cells after COVID-19. Using viral peptide pools, the ViraFEST assay grew out antigen-specific CD4+ T cells prior to sequencing. Cells that had been cultured for 10 days were the source of isolated CD4+ T cells. Vaccinated participants had no history of SARS-CoV-2 infection and tested negative for nucleocapsid antibodies. Their antigen targets remain unknown. Produced via immunoSEQ multiplex PCR; TCRdb's table is partial and in-frame only. The sample gives roughly 35,000 clones, roughly 66% of which show up once; under 15% is in the top ten. The input for sequencing was CD4+ T cells from PBMCs cultured with HCoV-OC43 spike peptides, taken before COVID-19 vaccination. As to subset: HCoV-OC43 spike overlapping peptide pool stimulation. The origin of the receptors is a human donor who received a COVID-19 vaccine.

There are a few counts of this clone. A junction end diverges from the germline sequence, so it may reflect a read error. The chain uses TRBV30 and TRBJ1-6; tentatively, D is TRBD1 (5 bases). The length of the CDR3 is 14 residues. CDR1 and CDR2 from the germline V gene are GTSNPN and SVGIG (reference sequence). The CDR3 spells CAWDRDSNNSPLHF. For the CDR3, the DNA is TGTGCCTGGGACCGGGACTCCAATAATTCACCCCTCCACTTT. The complete variable domain, with remaining parts taken from reference TRBV30 and TRBJ1-6, reads SQTIHQWPATLVQPVGSPLSLECTVEGTSNPNLYWYRQAAGRGLQLLFYSVGIGQISSEVPQNLSASRPQDRQFILSSKKLLLSDSGFYLCAWDRDSNNSPLHFGNGTRLTVT.

The chain combines TRBV6-4 with TRBJ2-1, with D possibly TRBD2 on 6 matching bases. The germline V and J ends were trimmed by 8 bases and 8 bases, with 19 bases remaining between them. The germline V gene has CDR1 MRHNA and CDR2 SNTAGT. The CDR3 is 14 residues long. As DNA, the CDR3 is TGTGCCAGCGGGGCAGGAGGAGGGATCGATGAGCAGTTCTTC. This gives the protein CASGAGGGIDEQFF.

The V call is TRBV6-5, the J call TRBJ1-1; D not resolved. Deletions cut 2 bases from V and 11 bases from J, with 9 bases between. Germline V lookup: CDR1 MNHEY, CDR2 SVGAGI. This CDR3 has 11 amino acids. The CDR3 protein is CASSYGFRAFF. The DNA for the CDR3 is TGTGCCAGCAGTTACGGGTTCCGGGCTTTCTTT.

The rearrangement joins TRBV25-1 to TRBJ1-6; D call uncertain. The CDR3 contains 15 residues. The V end lost 7 bases, the J end lost 7 bases, and 17 bases lay between the germline ends. Germline CDR1 is MGHDK and CDR2 is SYGVNS. The CDR3 coding sequence is TGTGCCAGCACCTCAATCGGACTTACGAATTCACCCCTCCACTTT. Translation gives CASTSIGLTNSPLHF.

The chain joins TRBV10-1 to TRBJ2-7; D is perhaps TRBD1 (6 bases). Trimming cost V 6 bases and J 0 bases, with 9 bases left between them. The CDR3 has 13 residues. CDR1 and CDR2 from the germline V gene are WNHNN and SYGVQD (reference sequence). The CDR3 is CASRKDSSYEQYF. The CDR3, as DNA: TGCGCCAGCAGAAAGGACAGCTCCTACGAGCAGTACTTC.